This is a list of T cell receptor beta chains from one sample in a study of blood T cell repertoires in COVID-19. The protocol was immunoSEQ multiplex PCR, while the TCRdb copy is restricted to in-frame clones and leaves out a portion. This table holds tens of thousands of clones, roughly 80% found once. Sequenced: peripheral blood. Receptors were obtained from a man between 65 and 79 years old with acute or convalescent COVID-19. Both conserved end residues are part of each CDR3. D genes are given only for firm matches. Expanded clones are given a class, and other clones once, few, many or no size at all.

CASSPVGASYEQYF,TGTGCCAGCAGCCCGGTGGGGGCTTCCTACGAGCAGTACTTC,-,-,TRBV7-9,TRBJ2-7
CASTLGGQGGKTGGYTF,TGTGCCAGCACCCTGGGGGGGCAAGGTGGCAAGACGGGAGGCTACACCTTC,-,-,TRBV28,TRBJ1-2
CAWSVRGSNQPQHF,TGTGCCTGGAGTGTACGGGGTAGCAATCAGCCCCAGCATTTT,-,-,TRBV30,TRBJ1-5
CASTDPAGGYEQYF,TGTGCCAGCACCGATCCGGCGGGGGGTTACGAGCAGTACTTC,TRBD2,-,TRBV5-4,TRBJ2-7
CASSQERTGGSEKLFF,TGCGCCAGCAGCCAAGAACGGACAGGGGGAAGTGAAAAACTGTTTTTT,TRBD1,-,TRBV4-1,TRBJ1-4
CASSYQGDEQFF,TGTGCCAGCAGTTATCAGGGCGATGAGCAGTTCTTC,-,-,TRBV6-5,TRBJ2-1
CAWTQTSGRAEQYF,TGTGCCTGGACACAGACTAGCGGGAGGGCCGAGCAGTACTTC,TRBD2,-,TRBV30,TRBJ2-7
CASSSGVNSPLHF,TGTGCCAGCAGCTCCGGGGTTAATTCACCCCTCCACTTT,-,-,TRBV7-3,TRBJ1-6
CASSPAYEQYF,TGCGCCAGCAGCCCCGCCTACGAGCAGTACTTC,-,-,TRBV23-1,TRBJ2-7
CASKGGQREKLFF,TGTGCCAGCAAGGGGGGACAGCGTGAAAAACTGTTTTTT,TRBD1,-,TRBV2,TRBJ1-4
CATSRKSIGGGGWNTEAFF,TGTGCCACCAGTAGAAAATCCATCGGTGGGGGGGGCTGGAACACTGAAGCTTTCTTT,-,-,TRBV15,TRBJ1-1
CASSLLGQGFSSYNEQFF,TGTGCCAGCAGCTTACTTGGACAGGGCTTCAGCTCCTACAATGAGCAGTTCTTC,TRBD1,-,TRBV7-6,TRBJ2-1
CASSARGTGELFF,TGTGCCAGCAGTGCCCGGGGTACCGGGGAGCTGTTTTTT,-,few,TRBV2,TRBJ2-2
CASSREGLPGIGYTF,TGTGCCAGTAGTAGAGAAGGGCTTCCAGGGATTGGCTACACCTTC,-,-,TRBV19,TRBJ1-2
CASSDTGTPQTNEKLFF,TGTGCCAGCAGCGATACCGGGACACCTCAAACTAATGAAAAACTGTTTTTT,-,once,TRBV7-9,TRBJ1-4
CASSEEGQDYEQYF,TGTGCCAGCAGTGAAGAGGGACAGGACTACGAGCAGTACTTC,TRBD1,many,TRBV2,TRBJ2-7
CASAEGTYNEQFF,TGCGCCAGCGCGGAGGGTACCTACAATGAGCAGTTCTTC,-,-,TRBV5-1,TRBJ2-1
CASSLAVGATDTEAFF,TGTGCCAGCAGCTTAGCGGTTGGGGCAACCGACACTGAAGCTTTCTTT,-,-,TRBV7-9,TRBJ1-1
CASSSKLHRYGYTF,TGTGCCAGCAGTTCTAAGCTTCACCGGTATGGCTACACCTTC,-,-,TRBV6-2/TRBV6-3,TRBJ1-2
CASSFRTTGYMAKNIQYF,TGTGCCAGCAGTTTCCGGACGACAGGGTATATGGCCAAAAACATTCAGTACTTC,TRBD1,-,TRBV28,TRBJ2-4
CAWSSPAGLLGEAFF,TGTGCCTGGAGTAGCCCCGCAGGGCTGTTAGGTGAAGCTTTCTTT,-,-,TRBV30,TRBJ1-1
CASSLGLSSYEQYF,TGCGCCAGCAGCTTGGGACTATCCTCCTACGAGCAGTACTTC,-,few,TRBV5-1,TRBJ2-7
CASSLGQVDFPQHF,TGTGCCAGCAGCTTAGGCCAGGTGGATTTCCCCCAGCATTTT,-,-,TRBV7-2,TRBJ1-5
CASSLLSRGETQYF,TGTGCCAGCAGTTTATTGTCCAGGGGGGAGACCCAGTACTTC,TRBD1,-,TRBV28,TRBJ2-5
CASSPTSGNTGELFF,TGTGCCAGCAGTCCGACTAGCGGGAACACCGGGGAGCTGTTTTTT,TRBD2,-,TRBV7-3,TRBJ2-2
CASSSAGIFAEKLFF,TGTGCCAGCAGCTCCGCAGGGATTTTCGCTGAAAAACTGTTTTTT,-,-,TRBV11-2,TRBJ1-4
CASSLGGTGGYGYTF,TGTGCCAGCAGCTTAGGCGGGACAGGGGGCTATGGCTACACCTTC,TRBD1,-,TRBV7-9,TRBJ1-2
CASSLRGGESSTDTQYF,TGTGCCAGCAGCCTACGGGGTGGAGAGTCTAGCACAGATACGCAGTATTTT,-,-,TRBV11-2,TRBJ2-3
CASSLALGQANTEAFF,TGCGCCAGCAGCTTGGCCCTGGGACAGGCGAACACTGAAGCTTTCTTT,TRBD1,-,TRBV5-1,TRBJ1-1